The 27 T cell receptor beta chains presented below share a single source sample, sequenced in a study of circulating and synovial CD4+ cells in juvenile arthritis. Assay: immunoSEQ multiplex PCR; the TCRdb copy retains only in-frame clones and omits some. Of around 16,000 clones in the sample, around nine tenths were seen once. The source material was CD4+ T cells from blood. Receptors were obtained from a human donor with juvenile idiopathic arthritis.

The chain combines TRBV5-4 with TRBJ2-1; D perhaps matches TRBD2 (6 bases). This CDR3 has 17 amino acids. From germline, CDR1 is SGHNT and CDR2 YYREEE (reference sequence). Trimming removed 3 bases at V and 7 bases at J, with 23 bases between. This CDR3 is CASSSRLGGVGLNEQFF. CDR3 DNA: TGTGCCAGCAGCTCTCGCTTGGGGGGTGTGGGGCTGAATGAGCAGTTCTTC.

The V call is TRBV6-6, the J call TRBJ2-7; 10 bases are a match to TRBD1. This CDR3 comprises 16 residues. Germline values: CDR1 MNHNY, CDR2 SVGAGI (reference sequence). V lost 6 bases, J lost 4 bases, and 12 bases stayed unmatched. The CDR3 sequence is CASRPERTGGSYEQYF. In nucleotides, the CDR3 is TGTGCCAGCAGGCCCGAACGGACAGGGGGTTCATACGAGCAGTACTTC.

V gene TRBV6-6 combines with J gene TRBJ1-2; D is uncertain. V lost 2 bases and J 10 bases, leaving 17 bases between the germline ends. The CDR3 has 14 residues. Germline V CDR1 and CDR2: MNHNY, SVGAGI (reference sequence). CDR3 amino acids: CASSYGQAHSVYTF. The CDR3 DNA follows: TGTGCCAGCAGTTACGGGCAGGCCCATAGCGTCTACACCTTC.

This chain joins TRBV7-2 and TRBJ2-7, with 8 bases lining up with TRBD2. The CDR3 has 17 residues. The trim removed 2 bases at V and 5 bases at J, leaving 14 bases unmatched. Germline values: CDR1 SGHTA, CDR2 FQGNSA. The CDR3 here is CASSLLPGGITPHEQYF. The CDR3 DNA is TGTGCCAGCAGCTTACTTCCGGGAGGGATTACCCCCCACGAGCAGTACTTC.

The chain has TRBV11-2 and TRBJ2-6; the match to TRBD1 covers 8 bases. Trimming took 4 bases from V and 0 from J; bases not matched to a gene: 2. Germline assignment: CDR1 SGHAT and CDR2 FQNNGV. CDR3 size: 16 residues. The CDR3 loop reads CASSSTGASGANVLTF. DNA of the CDR3: TGTGCCAGCAGCTCGACAGGGGCCTCTGGGGCCAACGTCCTGACTTTC.

This chain connects TRBV2 to TRBJ1-2, with a weak D call TRBD1 (6 bases). Trimming removed 7 bases from V and 2 bases from J, with 14 bases in between. Germline lookup yields CDR1 SNHLY and CDR2 FYNNEI. This CDR3 contains 14 residues. CDR3 loop: CASTPGTKNYGYTF. CDR3 in DNA: TGTGCCAGCACCCCCGGGACAAAGAACTATGGCTACACCTTC. Variable domain in full (rest from reference TRBV2 and TRBJ1-2): EPEVTQTPSHQVTQMGQEVILRCVPISNHLYFYWYRQILGQKVEFLVSFYNNEISEKSEIFDDQFSVERPDGSNFTLKIRSTKLEDSAMYFCASTPGTKNYGYTFGSGTRLTVV.

Comments on this clone: Distinct nucleotide sequences in the sample also encode this CDR3. The chain has TRBV5-1 and TRBJ1-6, with D unresolved. V lost 0 bases and J lost 7, with 11 bases in between. The germline V gene has CDR1 SGHRS and CDR2 YFSETQ. This CDR3 comprises 15 residues. The CDR3 spells CASSLDPGGNSPLHF. The CDR3 coding sequence is TGCGCCAGCAGCTTGGACCCAGGAGGAAATTCACCCCTCCACTTT.

The genes are TRBV10-3 and TRBJ1-5; no clear D. The CDR3 extends over 18 amino acids. Trimming cost V 2 bases and J 2 bases, with 19 bases left between them. Germline V gene data show CDR1 as ENHRY and CDR2 as SYGVKD. The chain's CDR3 is CAISEGGSLISGNQPQHF. The DNA of the CDR3 is TGTGCCATCAGTGAGGGCGGTTCACTTATCTCGGGCAATCAGCCCCAGCATTTT.

This clone was observed a handful of times. This rearrangement joins TRBV11-2 to TRBJ2-5, with D maybe TRBD2 (7 bases). Per germline, CDR1 SGHAT and CDR2 FQNNGV. V lost 3 bases, J lost 4 bases, and 9 bases lay in between. The CDR3 spans 13 residues. The CDR3 loop reads CASSFGGPETQYF. For the CDR3, the DNA is TGTGCCAGCAGCTTCGGGGGGCCAGAGACCCAGTACTTC.

This clone has a single count. This chain uses TRBV18 with TRBJ2-3; 7 nucleotides match TRBD1. In germline, CDR1 is KGHSH, CDR2 LQKENI. V lost 0 bases and J lost 4; bases outside the gene matches: 1. The CDR3 has 14 residues. The CDR3 loop reads CASSPPQGADTQYF. The CDR3 DNA sequence: TGTGCCAGCTCACCACCGCAGGGGGCAGATACGCAGTATTTT.

This chain joins TRBV18 and TRBJ1-1, with a tentative D call TRBD1 (5 bases). Germline assignment: CDR1 KGHSH and CDR2 LQKENI. Deletions cut 11 bases from V and 2 bases from J, with 15 bases between. This CDR3 has 13 amino acids. The DNA for the CDR3 is TGTGCCGGCACGCGACAGAAAAACACTGAAGCTTTCTTT. Translation: CAGTRQKNTEAFF.

V gene TRBV6-1 combines with J gene TRBJ2-2; the D gene is possibly TRBD1 (6 bases). This CDR3 spans 14 amino acids. Germline V gene sequence: CDR1 MNHNS, CDR2 SASEGT. Trimming cost V 4 bases and J 7 bases, with 13 bases left between them. The CDR3 DNA sequence: TGTGCCAGCAGTGTACAGGGTCCGGGCGGGGAGCTGTTTTTT. Protein: CASSVQGPGGELFF.

The chain recombines TRBV9 with TRBJ2-5; TRBD2 matches 8 bases. Per germline, CDR1 SGDLS and CDR2 YYNGEE. V shed 2 bases, J shed 4 bases, and the junction held 7 bases outside the gene matches. This CDR3 has 15 amino acids. The CDR3 reads CASSVAGGPRETQYF. The CDR3 coding sequence is TGTGCCAGCAGCGTGGCGGGGGGACCACGAGAGACCCAGTACTTC.

V is TRBV19 and J is TRBJ1-1, with a possible D match to TRBD1 (6 bases). This CDR3 is built from 14 residues. Germline CDR1 is LNHDA and CDR2 is SQIVND (reference sequence). Deletions cut 9 bases from V and 1 base from J, with 15 bases between. CDR3 region: CASRRDTANTEAFF. The CDR3 bases are TGTGCCAGCCGAAGGGACACAGCGAACACTGAAGCTTTCTTT.

The chain employs TRBV6-6 and TRBJ2-1; the D is unclear. The CDR3 contains 11 residues. Trimming stripped 3 bases from V and 10 bases from J, with 7 bases between. CDR1 is MNHNY and CDR2 is SVGAGI in the germline V gene (reference sequence). The CDR3 DNA follows: TGTGCCAGCAGTTATTTCGTCGAGCAGTTCTTC. This gives the protein CASSYFVEQFF.

The chain combines TRBV28 with TRBJ2-3; D unclear. The CDR3 is 16 amino acids. Trimming pared 5 bases from V and 6 bases from J, leaving 21 bases between. Per germline, CDR1 MDHEN and CDR2 SYDVKM. The CDR3 region is CASSPRPGRAPDTQYF. In nucleotides, the CDR3 is TGTGCCAGCAGTCCCCGCCCCGGTCGTGCCCCGGATACGCAGTATTTT.

CDR3 region: CASSPAGVWGYTF. The CDR3 region has the DNA TGTGCCAGCAGCCCCGCCGGGGTATGGGGCTACACCTTC. The chain links TRBV11-3 to TRBJ1-2; D unclear. The germline gives CDR1 SGHNT, CDR2 YENEEA. The CDR3 length is 13 residues. Trimming stripped 5 bases from V and 8 bases from J, with 15 bases between.

Concerning this clone: At one end the junction does not follow the germline gene, possibly because of a read error. The chain couples TRBV11-2 to TRBJ2-2, with 8 nucleotides matching TRBD2. The CDR3 is 19 residues long. Germline V gene data show CDR1 as SGHAT and CDR2 as FQNNGV. The CDR3 nucleotides read TGTGCCAGCAGCTTAGGGCGGATGGTCGCGGGAGGTTTTATCGGGAAGCTGTTTTTT. Amino acid sequence: CASSLGRMVAGGFIGKLFF. Full variable domain (outside the CDR3, taken from reference TRBV11-2 and TRBJ2-2): EAGVAQSPRYKIIEKRQSVAFWCNPISGHATLYWYQQILGQGPKLLIQFQNNGVVDDSQLPKDRFSAERLKGVDSTLKIQPAKLEDSAVYLCASSLGRMVAGGFIGKLFFGEGSRLTVL.

The chain links TRBV4-1 to TRBJ2-2, with D perhaps matching TRBD2 (6 bases). The V gene lost 0 bases and the J gene lost 6 bases, with 11 bases spanning the gap. Germline-derived CDR1 and CDR2 are MGHRA and YSYEKL. The CDR3 is made up of 15 amino acids. The CDR3 DNA sequence: TGCGCCAGCAGCCAAGAGACTAGAGTGTCCGGGGAGCTGTTTTTT. It translates to CASSQETRVSGELFF.

The chain employs TRBV6-5 and TRBJ1-1, with D unclear. This CDR3 has 13 amino acids. V was pared by 7 bases and J by 8 bases, with 17 bases between. Per germline, CDR1 MNHEY and CDR2 SVGAGI. CDR3 sequence (DNA): TGTGCCAGCAAATCTTTCCGGGAAGGCGAAGCTTTCTTT. Its protein is CASKSFREGEAFF.

This chain uses TRBV5-6 with TRBJ2-5, with 9 bases that match TRBD2. V lost 1 base, J lost 5 bases, and 9 bases stayed unmatched. In germline, CDR1 is SGHDT, CDR2 YYEEEE. There are 16 residues in the CDR3. The CDR3 reads CASSLTGSGRSETQYF. The CDR3 DNA is TGTGCCAGCAGCTTGACTGGTAGCGGGAGAAGTGAGACCCAGTACTTC. Combining the CDR3 with reference TRBV5-6 and TRBJ2-5 gives the whole variable domain DAGVTQSPTHLIKTRGQQVTLRCSPKSGHDTVSWYQQALGQGPQFIFQYYEEEERQRGNFPDRFSGHQFPNYSSELNVNALLLGDSALYLCASSLTGSGRSETQYFGPGTRLLVL.

The chain carries TRBV7-2 and TRBJ2-1; weak D call: TRBD1 (6 bases). V lost 3 bases, J lost 4 bases, and 19 bases lay in between. There are 17 residues in the CDR3. Germline values: CDR1 SGHTA, CDR2 FQGNSA. The DNA of the CDR3 is TGTGCCAGCAGCTTCCGGAACCGGGACACGACTTACAATGAGCAGTTCTTC. Translation gives CASSFRNRDTTYNEQFF.

The V call is TRBV5-1, the J call TRBJ2-1, with a tentative D call TRBD2 (6 bases). V was pared by 7 bases and J by 8 bases, with 19 bases between. The V gene's germline CDR1 is SGHRS and CDR2 YFSETQ. This CDR3 is 14 amino acids long. DNA of the CDR3: TGCGCCAGCCGACTAGAGTTCTCGGGGGATGAGCAGTTCTTC. Translation: CASRLEFSGDEQFF.

CDR3 bases: TGCAGCGTTTGGACCAGGGGCTCTGGGGCCAACGTCCTGACTTTC. It yields the protein CSVWTRGSGANVLTF. V is TRBV29-1 and J is TRBJ2-6, with D possibly being TRBD1 (6 bases). CDR3 length: 15 amino acids. CDR1 SQVTM and CDR2 ANQGSEA come from the germline V gene. Between the trimmed V and J ends, which lost 5 bases and 0 bases, there was a span of 11 bases. The full variable domain, its missing parts supplied by reference TRBV29-1 and TRBJ2-6, is SAVISQKPSRDICQRGTSLTIQCQVDSQVTMMFWYRQQPGQSLTLIATANQGSEATYESGFVIDKFPISRPNLTFSTLTVSNMSPEDSSIYLCSVWTRGSGANVLTFGAGSRLTVL.

This clone was recorded once. This chain uses TRBV11-2 with TRBJ2-2; 8 nucleotides agree with TRBD1. Germline trimming cut 5 bases from V and 1 base from J; bases unmatched to any gene: 3. This CDR3 region has 15 residues. Germline loops: CDR1 SGHAT, CDR2 FQNNGV. CDR3 residues: CASSPGTGNTGELFF. Here the CDR3 DNA reads TGTGCCAGCAGCCCGGGGACAGGGAACACCGGGGAGCTGTTTTTT.

The V and J genes are TRBV9 and TRBJ2-3; 11 bases align to TRBD2. With 4 bases clipped from V and 5 bases from J, the junction kept 6 bases outside the gene matches. This CDR3 comprises 15 residues. Germline lookup yields CDR1 SGDLS and CDR2 YYNGEE. For the CDR3, the DNA is TGTGCCAGCAGCCCACTAGCGGGGGCAAGAGATACGCAGTATTTT. Translated: CASSPLAGARDTQYF.

This clone is a singleton in its sample. The chain employs TRBV27 and TRBJ1-4; no definite D call. Germline V CDR1 and CDR2: MNHEY, SMNVEV (reference sequence). V dropped 3 bases and J dropped 7 bases, with 9 bases sitting between them. The CDR3 runs 13 residues. The CDR3 DNA is TGTGCCAGCAGTTTCAGAGGGTTTGAAAAACTGTTTTTT. Residues: CASSFRGFEKLFF.